These 28 T cell receptor beta chains originate from one sample sequenced in a study of T cells after somatic rescue of genetic block. Assay: immunoSEQ multiplex PCR; the TCRdb copy retains only in-frame clones and omits some. The data hold 70,000 or so clones, with about 91% observed a single time. The sequenced sample was peripheral blood mononuclear cells (PBMCs). These receptors all stem from a man aged 40-55 years.

The rearrangement joins TRBV10-3 to TRBJ2-7; 7 nucleotides line up with TRBD1. Germline trimming cut 2 bases from V and 2 bases from J; bases unmatched to any gene: 3. The CDR3 consists of 14 residues. CDR1 and CDR2 (germline): ENHRY, SYGVKD. Here the CDR3 DNA reads TGTGCCATCAGTGAGCGACAGGGAACCTACGAGCAGTACTTC. Protein sequence: CAISERQGTYEQYF.

This clone occurred once. The gene calls are TRBV7-9 and TRBJ2-7; D gene ambiguous. Germline V gives CDR1 SEHNR, CDR2 FQNEAQ (reference sequence). The germline V and J ends were trimmed by 1 base and 2 bases, with 6 bases remaining between them. The length of the CDR3 is 13 residues. CDR3 nucleotide sequence: TGTGCCAGCAGCTTAGGGACGGCCTACGAGCAGTACTTC. Its translation is CASSLGTAYEQYF. Full variable domain (remainder filled in from reference TRBV7-9 and TRBJ2-7): DTGVSQNPRHKITKRGQNVTFRCDPISEHNRLYWYRQTLGQGPEFLTYFQNEAQLEKSRLLSDRFSAERPKGSFSTLEIQRTEQGDSAMYLCASSLGTAYEQYFGPGTRLTVT.

The CDR3 bases are TGTGCCAGCAGCTTAAGGACTGCCGGAGGGGAGACCCAGTACTTC. Protein sequence: CASSLRTAGGETQYF. The V call is TRBV7-2, the J call TRBJ2-5; weak D call: TRBD2 (6 bases). The CDR3 consists of 15 residues. Germline V gives CDR1 SGHTA, CDR2 FQGNSA. V lost 2 bases to trimming and J lost 5 bases, with 15 bases between them.

J is TRBJ2-1 and V is TRBV2, with 10 bases that match TRBD2. Trimming at V came to 4 bases and at J to 0 bases, leaving 0 bases not matched to a gene. The CDR3 is 15 amino acids. Germline V gene lookup returns CDR1 SNHLY and CDR2 FYNNEI. In DNA form, the CDR3 reads TGTGCCAGCAGTGTAGCGGGGGGCTCCTACAATGAGCAGTTCTTC. Its protein is CASSVAGGSYNEQFF.

This chain uses TRBV5-8 with TRBJ2-2; TRBD1 matches at 10 bases. The ends lost 5 bases at V and 3 bases at J; junction bases unmatched: 7. From germline, CDR1 is SGHTS and CDR2 YDEGEE. This CDR3 has 16 residues. DNA for the CDR3: TGTGCCAGCAGAGCATTCGGGACAGGGGACACCGGGGAGCTGTTTTTT. Translation: CASRAFGTGDTGELFF.

This chain links TRBV5-4 with TRBJ2-5, with TRBD2 identical over 8 bases. CDR3 length: 14 residues. V was clipped by 0 bases and J by 9 bases; unmatched bases: 7. The germline gives CDR1 SGHNT, CDR2 YYREEE (reference sequence). The CDR3 loop is CASSLALADSPQYF. CDR3 bases: TGTGCCAGCAGCTTGGCACTAGCGGATTCCCCCCAGTACTTC.

This clone has just one count. J is TRBJ1-2 and V is TRBV28; D gene uncertain. The germline V and J ends were trimmed by 2 bases and 0 bases, with 10 bases remaining between them. Germline CDR1 is MDHEN and CDR2 is SYDVKM. This CDR3 has 15 amino acids. The CDR3 sequence is CASSLTLGTNYGYTF. The CDR3 region has the DNA TGTGCCAGCAGTTTAACCCTCGGGACTAACTATGGCTACACCTTC.

This chain uses TRBV29-1 with TRBJ1-1; TRBD1 agrees at 7 bases. The germline CDR1 and CDR2 sequences are SQVTM and ANQGSEA. This CDR3 is 14 amino acids long. V dropped 5 bases and J dropped 1; count of bases not matched to a gene: 7. CDR3 loop: CSVSPGQKNTEAFF. CDR3 coding DNA: TGCAGCGTTTCACCGGGACAGAAGAACACTGAAGCTTTCTTT. Together with reference TRBV29-1 and TRBJ1-1, the CDR3 gives the full variable domain: SAVISQKPSRDICQRGTSLTIQCQVDSQVTMMFWYRQQPGQSLTLIATANQGSEATYESGFVIDKFPISRPNLTFSTLTVSNMSPEDSSIYLCSVSPGQKNTEAFFGQGTRLTVV.

The chain is built from TRBV19 and TRBJ2-6; no reliable D call. The CDR3 has 12 residues. The V end was cut by 3 bases, the J end by 3 bases, with 0 bases between. The germline V gene encodes CDR1 LNHDA and CDR2 SQIVND (reference sequence). CDR3 in DNA: TGTGCCAGTAGTATTGGGGCCAACGTCCTGACTTTC. Encoded protein: CASSIGANVLTF.

The chain combines TRBV5-1 with TRBJ2-1; no clear D gene. The CDR3 is made up of 12 amino acids. Trimming cost V 2 bases and J 7 bases, with 7 bases left between them. Germline loops: CDR1 SGHRS, CDR2 YFSETQ. The CDR3 DNA reads TGCGCCAGCAGCTTACAAGTTAATGAGCAGTTCTTC. This translates into CASSLQVNEQFF.

V gene TRBV6-5 combines with J gene TRBJ2-3, with 11 bases aligning to TRBD1. The CDR3 runs 13 residues. Germline CDR1 is MNHEY and CDR2 is SVGAGI. V dropped 7 bases and J dropped 5; count of bases not matched to a gene: 2. CDR3 sequence (DNA): TGTGCCAGCAAGGGACAGGGGGTAGATACGCAGTATTTT. Translating gives CASKGQGVDTQYF.

The chain has TRBV7-9 and TRBJ1-4; D is uncertain. The CDR3 length is 14 residues. V was clipped by 5 bases and J by 7 bases, with 14 bases between them. Germline V CDR1 and CDR2: SEHNR, FQNEAQ (reference sequence). This CDR3 is CASSPVNLGEKLFF. The CDR3 region has the DNA TGTGCCAGCAGCCCGGTCAACCTCGGTGAAAAACTGTTTTTT.

The table lists this clone with a count of one. The chain links TRBV4-3 to TRBJ1-3, with D possibly TRBD1 on 5 matching bases. The V and J ends lost 0 bases and 0 bases respectively, with 12 bases between them. Germline V gene sequence: CDR1 LGHNA, CDR2 YSLEER. This CDR3 contains 17 residues. CDR3 amino acids: CASSQDLRGPSGNTIYF. CDR3 DNA sequence: TGCGCCAGCAGCCAAGATCTTCGGGGACCCTCTGGAAACACCATATATTTT.

As DNA, the CDR3 is TGTGCCAGCAGCCAGGGGTTTGGCAATCAGCCCCAGCATTTT. Translation gives CASSQGFGNQPQHF. The V call is TRBV6-5, the J call TRBJ1-5; possible D gene TRBD1, 6 bases. With 6 bases removed from V and 2 bases from J, the gap between germline ends came to 11 bases. CDR3 length equals 14 residues. Germline values: CDR1 MNHEY, CDR2 SVGAGI.

This chain joins TRBV6-1 and TRBJ2-4; 9 nucleotides match TRBD2. Per the germline V gene, CDR1 is MNHNS and CDR2 is SASEGT. CDR3 length equals 13 residues. Trimming cost V 10 bases and J 8 bases; bases outside gene matches: 9. The CDR3 sequence is CATGGGGADIQYF. The CDR3 DNA reads TGTGCCACCGGCGGCGGGGGGGCCGACATTCAGTACTTC.

In DNA, the CDR3 is TGTGCCAGTAGCTCGGGTCCAACCTACGAGCAGTACTTC. Its protein product is CASSSGPTYEQYF. The V call is TRBV19, the J call TRBJ2-7; D unresolved. CDR1 LNHDA and CDR2 SQIVND come from the germline V gene (reference sequence). Trimming cost V 6 bases and J 2 bases, with 11 bases left between them. CDR3 size: 13 residues.

V is TRBV15 and J is TRBJ1-1, with no clear D. The germline gives CDR1 LNHNV, CDR2 YYDKDF (reference sequence). CDR3 length: 13 amino acids. V dropped 5 bases and J dropped 1 base, with 8 bases sitting between them. CDR3 DNA sequence: TGTGCCACCAGCTTCGCAGAGAACACTGAAGCTTTCTTT. Its translation: CATSFAENTEAFF.

V and J are TRBV6-4 and TRBJ1-1; the D gene is possibly TRBD1 (5 bases). The germline V gene has CDR1 MRHNA and CDR2 SNTAGT. The V and J ends lost 5 bases and 1 base respectively, with 17 bases between them. This CDR3 spans 16 amino acids. The CDR3 reads CASSSTKEGSNTEAFF. In DNA, the CDR3 is TGTGCCAGCAGTTCTACGAAGGAGGGGTCGAACACTGAAGCTTTCTTT.

The chain joins TRBV4-1 to TRBJ2-3; D ambiguous. In germline, CDR1 is MGHRA, CDR2 YSYEKL. The ends were cut back, 0 bases at V and 4 bases at J, with 14 bases in the middle. This CDR3 spans 16 amino acids. The CDR3 nucleotides are TGCGCCAGCAGCCAAGATCTTAGAGTTAGGGCAGATACGCAGTATTTT. Translating gives CASSQDLRVRADTQYF.

This clone has only one observation. The chain has TRBV6-5 and TRBJ2-2; 9 bases are a match to TRBD1. The CDR3 totals 13 residues. Trimming removed 6 bases from V and 6 bases from J; junction bases left unmatched: 2. Looked up from germline, CDR1 is MNHEY and CDR2 is SVGAGI. The CDR3 sequence is CASRQGAAGELFF. The CDR3, as DNA: TGTGCCAGCAGACAGGGGGCGGCCGGGGAGCTGTTTTTT.

The chain joins TRBV19 to TRBJ2-7; 7 bases are shared with TRBD2. This CDR3 has 14 amino acids. Germline CDR1 reads LNHDA; CDR2 reads SQIVND (reference sequence). Trimming at V came to 5 bases and at J to 1 base, leaving 5 bases not matched to a gene. CDR3 nucleotides: TGTGCCAGTAGTCCTTCCGGGGGGTCCTACGAGCAGTACTTC. Translating it yields CASSPSGGSYEQYF.

This chain joins TRBV27 and TRBJ2-3, with D perhaps matching TRBD1 (5 bases). CDR3 length: 16 amino acids. CDR1 is MNHEY, CDR2 SMNVEV, per germline (reference sequence). V was pared by 3 bases and J by 2 bases, with 15 bases between. The CDR3 sequence is CASSFPSGKNTDTQYF. CDR3 DNA: TGTGCCAGCAGTTTTCCCTCAGGGAAAAACACAGATACGCAGTATTTT.

The chain has TRBV12-5 and TRBJ2-1, with D hard to call. The germline V gene has CDR1 LGHNT and CDR2 FRNRAP. There are 14 residues in the CDR3. V shed 1 base and J shed 9 bases, with 13 bases lying between them. DNA for the CDR3: TGTGCTAGTGGTTTGGGAGCCGGTTTGGGTGAGCAGTTCTTC. The encoded protein is CASGLGAGLGEQFF.

The chain employs TRBV11-3 and TRBJ1-3; D is undetermined. V was trimmed by 2 bases and J by 8 bases, leaving 7 bases between them. The CDR3 is 12 residues long. CDR1 is SGHNT, CDR2 YENEEA, per germline. CDR3 protein: CASSLNGDTIYF. The CDR3 DNA reads TGTGCCAGCAGCTTAAACGGGGACACCATATATTTT.

V gene TRBV5-4 combines with J gene TRBJ2-3; 9 positions match TRBD2. CDR3 length equals 17 residues. The V and J ends lost 4 bases and 3 bases, in that order; junction bases with no gene match: 12. CDR1 is SGHNT, CDR2 YYREEE, per germline (reference sequence). For the CDR3, the DNA is TGTGCCAGCAGCCCCGGGACAGCGGGGGGTTGGACAGATACGCAGTATTTT. Translated: CASSPGTAGGWTDTQYF.

The chain couples TRBV6-6 to TRBJ2-7; 7 bases line up with TRBD1. After removal of 5 bases from V and 4 bases from J, the junction contained 8 bases not matched to a gene. The germline V gene has CDR1 MNHNY and CDR2 SVGAGI (reference sequence). The CDR3 has 14 amino acids. In DNA form, the CDR3 reads TGTGCCAGCAGTACCCGGGACAGCCCTTACGAGCAGTACTTC. Protein product: CASSTRDSPYEQYF.

This clone was recorded only once. The V gene is TRBV19, the J gene TRBJ2-7, with TRBD1 as a possible D gene (6 bases). Germline V CDR1 and CDR2: LNHDA, SQIVND (reference sequence). The CDR3 consists of 14 residues. The ends were cut back, 5 bases at V and 0 bases at J, with 11 bases in the middle. CDR3 loop: CASSAGDISYEQYF. The CDR3 region has the DNA TGTGCCAGTAGTGCAGGGGACATCTCCTACGAGCAGTACTTC.

This chain links TRBV5-6 with TRBJ1-1; D call uncertain. Germline CDR1 and CDR2: SGHDT and YYEEEE. Trimming took 2 bases from V and 0 from J, leaving 8 bases between them. This CDR3 comprises 14 residues. The CDR3 DNA is TGTGCCAGCAGCTTTGGGGTCCTGAACACTGAAGCTTTCTTT. This sequence encodes CASSFGVLNTEAFF. The whole variable domain, filled in from reference TRBV5-6 and TRBJ1-1, reads DAGVTQSPTHLIKTRGQQVTLRCSPKSGHDTVSWYQQALGQGPQFIFQYYEEEERQRGNFPDRFSGHQFPNYSSELNVNALLLGDSALYLCASSFGVLNTEAFFGQGTRLTVV.